One sample yielded the 20 T cell receptor beta chains listed below, sequenced in a study of T cell responses to AZD1222 COVID-19 vaccine. Assay: immunoSEQ multiplex PCR; the TCRdb copy retains only in-frame clones and omits some. The repertoire holds 100,000 to 120,000 clones, more than 70% seen once, with 6.5% in the top ten. The input for sequencing was peripheral blood, taken 28 days after the second AZD1222 dose. The receptors come from an adult who received the AZD1222 COVID-19 vaccine.

This chain uses TRBV5-1 with TRBJ1-6; D not certain. The V end was cut by 4 bases, the J end by 5 bases, with 4 bases between. There are 12 residues in the CDR3. From germline, CDR1 is SGHRS and CDR2 YFSETQ. In nucleotides, the CDR3 is TGCGCCAGCAGCGGGAATAATTCACCCCTCCACTTT. Translation: CASSGNNSPLHF.

The V gene is TRBV6-2 or TRBV6-3, the J gene TRBJ1-6; possibly TRBD1 for D (5 bases). Germline V gives CDR1 MNHEY, CDR2 SVGEGT. This CDR3 is built from 17 residues. V shed 2 bases and J shed 2 bases, with 13 bases lying between them. The CDR3 is CASSYKGRVAYNSPLHF. Written as DNA, the CDR3 is TGTGCCAGCAGTTACAAAGGCAGGGTGGCCTATAATTCACCCCTCCACTTT.

The rearrangement joins TRBV7-2 to TRBJ2-2, with 9 nucleotides matching TRBD2. J lost 4 bases, V lost 5 bases, and 11 bases had no gene match. CDR1 is SGHTA, CDR2 FQGNSA, per germline. The CDR3 has 17 residues. DNA for the CDR3: TGTGCCAGCAGCCCAGGTGGCGGGGGGGCCATCACCGGGGAGCTGTTTTTT. Translation gives CASSPGGGGAITGELFF.

This clone was seen once. The chain joins TRBV20-1 to TRBJ1-2, with a possible D match to TRBD1 (6 bases). V gave up 8 bases and J gave up 7 bases, with 14 bases separating them. This CDR3 has 11 residues. CDR1 DFQATT and CDR2 SNEGSKA come from the germline V gene (reference sequence). This CDR3 reads CSTDRLGGYTF. DNA of the CDR3: TGCAGTACCGACAGGCTTGGTGGCTACACCTTC.

This rearrangement joins TRBV7-8 to TRBJ1-5, with D maybe TRBD1 (5 bases). Germline CDR1 and CDR2: SGHVS and FQNEAQ. CDR3 size: 15 residues. V lost 4 bases and J 0 bases, leaving 10 bases between the germline ends. The CDR3 reads CASSSDSYSNQPQHF. CDR3 DNA: TGTGCCAGCAGCTCCGACAGCTATAGCAATCAGCCCCAGCATTTT.

The chain has TRBV11-2 and TRBJ2-7; 7 bases align to TRBD2. V was clipped by 4 bases and J by 1 base; unmatched bases: 1. The CDR3 runs 13 residues. Looked up from germline, CDR1 is SGHAT and CDR2 is FQNNGV. This chain's CDR3 is CASSWGGSYEQYF. The CDR3 DNA follows: TGTGCCAGCAGCTGGGGGGGGTCCTACGAGCAGTACTTC. The complete variable domain, with remaining parts taken from reference TRBV11-2 and TRBJ2-7, reads EAGVAQSPRYKIIEKRQSVAFWCNPISGHATLYWYQQILGQGPKLLIQFQNNGVVDDSQLPKDRFSAERLKGVDSTLKIQPAKLEDSAVYLCASSWGGSYEQYFGPGTRLTVT.

In the case of this clone: Distinct nucleotide sequences in the sample also encode this CDR3. The rearrangement uses TRBV12-3 or TRBV12-4 and TRBJ1-1; weak D call: TRBD1 (5 bases). V was shortened by 3 bases and J by 1 base, with 6 bases between the two germline ends. The CDR3 has 13 amino acids. Written as DNA, the CDR3 is TGTGCCAGCAGTTTGGGGGGGAACACTGAAGCTTTCTTT. It encodes CASSLGGNTEAFF.

The rearrangement joins TRBV11-3 to TRBJ1-1; D is unclear. The CDR3 spans 15 residues. The germline V gene has CDR1 SGHNT and CDR2 YENEEA. V lost 0 bases, J lost 8 bases, and 16 bases lay in between. In DNA, the CDR3 is TGTGCCAGCAGCTTAGATCATCTGGGAGGATCCGAAGCTTTCTTT. Translation: CASSLDHLGGSEAFF.

CDR3 loop: CASSPHGTGERDTQYF. The CDR3 DNA follows: TGTGCCAGCAGTCCCCATGGGACAGGGGAACGGGATACGCAGTATTTT. J is TRBJ2-3 and V is TRBV27; TRBD1 aligns across 10 bases. Germline CDR1 is MNHEY and CDR2 is SMNVEV (reference sequence). The CDR3 has 16 residues. V was clipped by 5 bases and J by 6 bases; unmatched bases: 11.

This clone was found once. The chain recombines TRBV3-1 (or the pseudogene TRBV3-2) with TRBJ1-2; the D gene is possibly TRBD1 (5 bases). Trimming left V 0 bases short and J 5 bases short, with 7 bases between. The CDR3 is 13 amino acids. Germline CDR1 is LGHDT and CDR2 is YNNKEL (reference sequence). The CDR3 sequence is CASSQDRVYGYTF. The CDR3 DNA sequence: TGTGCCAGCAGCCAAGACAGGGTTTATGGCTACACCTTC.

V gene TRBV12-3 or TRBV12-4 combines with J gene TRBJ2-7; 8 bases fit TRBD1. The CDR3 is 13 residues long. The V gene end was trimmed by 5 bases and the J gene end by 4 bases; junction bases not matched to a gene: 4. As DNA, the CDR3 is TGTGCCAGCAGTATGCAGGGGGCTTACGAGCAGTACTTC. Protein: CASSMQGAYEQYF.

The chain couples TRBV6-5 to TRBJ2-7; D is possibly TRBD2 (6 bases). Deletions cut 8 bases from V and 6 bases from J, with 11 bases between. This CDR3 is built from 11 residues. The germline V gene encodes CDR1 MNHEY and CDR2 SVGAGI. CDR3 DNA: TGTGCCAGCGCCGCCGGGGGCGAGCAGTACTTC. Its translation: CASAAGGEQYF.

The gene calls are TRBV5-4 and TRBJ2-1; 7 nucleotides agree with TRBD1. Germline CDR1 SGHNT, CDR2 YYREEE (reference sequence). The CDR3 is 15 amino acids. V shed 3 bases, J shed 4 bases, and the junction held 7 bases outside the gene matches. The CDR3 DNA follows: TGTGCCAGCAGCTCAGCCGGGACAGTATACAATGAGCAGTTCTTC. Its translation: CASSSAGTVYNEQFF.

V and J are TRBV6-6 and TRBJ2-2; no reliable D call. This CDR3 contains 13 residues. The V and J ends lost 8 bases and 2 bases respectively, with 9 bases between them. Germline values: CDR1 MNHNY, CDR2 SVGAGI (reference sequence). The CDR3 nucleotides are TGTGCCAGCGCGGACGGAAACACCGGGGAGCTGTTTTTT. Translation: CASADGNTGELFF.

The rearrangement links TRBV11-2 to TRBJ1-3; the D gene is possibly TRBD1 (6 bases). Germline-derived CDR1 and CDR2 are SGHAT and FQNNGV. Trimming took 3 bases from V and 4 from J, leaving 22 bases between them. This CDR3 is built from 18 residues. This CDR3 is CASSFYHREEGLGNTIYF. The CDR3, as DNA: TGTGCCAGCAGCTTCTATCACAGGGAAGAGGGACTCGGAAACACCATATATTTT.

V is TRBV6-5 and J is TRBJ1-6; 10 nucleotides match TRBD1. This CDR3 spans 15 amino acids. V trimming: 6 bases; J trimming: 7 bases; junction bases outside the gene matches: 6. The germline V gene has CDR1 MNHEY and CDR2 SVGAGI. In DNA form, the CDR3 reads TGTGCCAGCAGGGGGGGGACAGGGGCAAATTCACCCCTCCACTTT. Its protein product is CASRGGTGANSPLHF.

The chain links TRBV19 to TRBJ1-4; D uncertain. The CDR3 runs 14 residues. The germline CDR1 and CDR2 sequences are LNHDA and SQIVND (reference sequence). Trimming removed 4 bases at V and 0 bases at J, with 6 bases between. In DNA, the CDR3 is TGTGCCAGTAGTAGGGCTGCAACTAATGAAAAACTGTTTTTT. It translates to CASSRAATNEKLFF.

The sample holds one count of this clone. J is TRBJ1-4 and V is TRBV6-2 or TRBV6-3; D remains ambiguous. V lost 4 bases, J lost 0 bases, and 12 bases lay in between. The CDR3 is 16 amino acids. The V gene's germline CDR1 is MNHEY and CDR2 SVGEGT. The CDR3 DNA reads as TGTGCCAGCAGTTCGACTCTACCGGCAACTAATGAAAAACTGTTTTTT. Its translation is CASSSTLPATNEKLFF.

The CDR3 loop is CASSQGRTGNSPLHF. The CDR3 coding sequence is TGTGCCAGCAGCCAAGGACGGACGGGCAATTCACCCCTCCACTTT. The V and J genes are TRBV3-1 (or the pseudogene TRBV3-2) and TRBJ1-6; D not certain. The V end lost 1 base, the J end lost 7 bases, and 11 bases lay between the germline ends. The CDR3 has 15 amino acids. CDR1 is LGHDT and CDR2 is YNNKEL in the germline V gene (reference sequence).

V and J are TRBV7-2 and TRBJ2-1; 10 bases line up with TRBD1. This CDR3 is 15 amino acids long. Germline V gene data show CDR1 as SGHTA and CDR2 as FQGNSA. Trimming at V came to 1 base and at J to 4 bases, leaving 1 base not matched to a gene. The CDR3 protein is CASSLGDRGYNEQFF. The DNA for the CDR3 is TGTGCCAGCAGCTTAGGGGACAGGGGATACAATGAGCAGTTCTTC. Full variable domain (remainder filled in from reference TRBV7-2 and TRBJ2-1): GAGVSQSPSNKVTEKGKDVELRCDPISGHTALYWYRQSLGQGLEFLIYFQGNSAPDKSGLPSDRFSAERTGGSVSTLTIQRTQQEDSAVYLCASSLGDRGYNEQFFGPGTRLTVL.